The present entry profiles one TCR beta chain with its context. The data derive from a study of control samples from healthy donors and cancer patients. This CDR3 has 14 residues. V gave up 5 bases and J gave up 0 bases, with 8 bases separating them. Germline V lookup: CDR1 SNHLY, CDR2 FYNNEI. The data were produced by immunoSEQ multiplex PCR, yet TCRdb's version contains in-frame clones alone and is incomplete. The repertoire holds approximately 97,000 clones, 80% to 90% seen once, with roughly an eighth in the top ten. This rearrangement joins TRBV2 to TRBJ2-4, with D possibly being TRBD2 (5 bases). The sequence was obtained from a man in his thirties or forties in good health. The sample was blood. The DNA of the CDR3 is TGTGCCAGCAGTCACGCGGGAGCCAAAAACATTCAGTACTTC. Amino acid sequence: CASSHAGAKNIQYF.